This TCR beta chain is drawn from a study of blood T cell repertoires in COVID-19. This CDR3 is 16 amino acids long. CDR1 MGHRA and CDR2 YSYEKL come from the germline V gene. Trimming shortened V by 2 bases and J by 7 bases, and 15 bases separated the two germline ends. This table comes from immunoSEQ multiplex PCR, and its TCRdb copy is limited to in-frame clones, with some not included. Altogether roughly 100,000 clones are present, 70% to 90% being singletons, with the ten largest covering around 3.3%. This clone was seen only a few times. This rearrangement joins TRBV4-1 to TRBJ1-6; tentative D call: TRBD1 (5 bases). Sequencing used peripheral blood. The clonotype comes from a man aged 50 to 60 in a cohort sampled during active COVID-19. CDR3 DNA: TGCGCCAGCAGCCAAACTCAGACAGCAAGGAATTCACCCCTCCACTTT. This sequence encodes CASSQTQTARNSPLHF.